This entry lists 29 T cell receptor beta chains sequenced from one sample in a study of beta chain features in type 1 diabetes. The isolated RNA, all of it, was reverse transcribed, so expressed TCRB transcripts were what got sequenced. The repertoire was sequenced with immunoSEQ multiplex PCR; TCRdb's copy has only in-frame clones and lacks some. The sample yields some 100,000 clones, almost 40% seen once. The sequencing input was stem cell memory CD4+ T cells from blood. The receptor source for this set is a woman under 30 in good health.

The chain is built from TRBV14 and TRBJ1-1; D not certain. The CDR3 extends over 13 amino acids. Between the trimmed V and J ends, which lost 2 bases and 1 base, there was a span of 5 bases. Germline V gives CDR1 SGHDN, CDR2 FVKESK. The CDR3 coding sequence is TGTGCCAGCAGCCAAAACAGGAACACTGAAGCTTTCTTT. Translating it yields CASSQNRNTEAFF.

This clone turned up a few times. V usage is TRBV7-2 and J usage is TRBJ2-5; D is undetermined. The V end was cut by 4 bases, the J end by 5 bases, with 11 bases between. CDR1 SGHTA and CDR2 FQGNSA come from the germline V gene. The CDR3 spans 13 residues. As DNA, the CDR3 is TGTGCCAGCAGCTCGAGCCCCGGGGAGACCCAGTACTTC. Translation gives CASSSSPGETQYF.

The V call is TRBV5-1, the J call TRBJ1-5; perhaps TRBD1 as D (5 bases). Germline loops: CDR1 SGHRS, CDR2 YFSETQ. V lost 4 bases and J 4 bases, leaving 12 bases between the germline ends. The CDR3 loop spans 14 amino acids. The CDR3 loop is CASSPGQGNQPQHF. The CDR3 region has the DNA TGCGCCAGCAGCCCCGGGCAGGGAAATCAGCCCCAGCATTTT.

This clone was observed a handful of times. This chain uses TRBV18 with TRBJ2-1; 10 nucleotides match TRBD2. CDR1 KGHSH and CDR2 LQKENI come from the germline V gene. CDR3 length equals 17 residues. V gave up 0 bases and J gave up 1 base; unmatched junction bases: 3. In nucleotides, the CDR3 is TGTGCCAGCTCACCACCGGGACTAGCGAATTCCTACAATGAGCAGTTCTTC. Protein product: CASSPPGLANSYNEQFF.

This rearrangement joins TRBV18 to TRBJ2-2; D gene unclear. The germline V gene encodes CDR1 KGHSH and CDR2 LQKENI. V was shortened by 2 bases and J by 5 bases, with 15 bases between the two germline ends. The CDR3 runs to 16 residues. This CDR3 is CASSPKLGIVTGELFF. The CDR3, as DNA: TGTGCCAGCTCACCAAAGCTAGGCATTGTGACCGGGGAGCTGTTTTTT.

The genes are TRBV7-9 and TRBJ2-1; 7 nucleotides align to TRBD2. The CDR3 extends over 14 amino acids. Germline V gene lookup returns CDR1 SEHNR and CDR2 FQNEAQ (reference sequence). J lost 7 bases, V lost 2 bases, and 5 bases had no gene match. The CDR3 DNA is TGTGCCAGCAGCTTAAATAGGGACTATAATGAGCAGTTCTTC. Amino acids: CASSLNRDYNEQFF.

This clone has a handful of counts. This sequence joins TRBV14 and TRBJ2-1; TRBD1 might be the D (5 bases). CDR3 size: 12 residues. V was trimmed by 4 bases and J by 7 bases, leaving 8 bases between them. Germline loops: CDR1 SGHDN, CDR2 FVKESK. The CDR3 here is CASSRQGNEQFF. CDR3 DNA: TGTGCCAGCAGCCGTCAGGGTAATGAGCAGTTCTTC.

The rearrangement joins TRBV4-2 to TRBJ1-1; maybe TRBD1 (5 bases). V was shortened by 7 bases and J by 10 bases, with 19 bases between the two germline ends. Germline CDR1 LGHNA, CDR2 YNFKEQ. This CDR3 contains 13 residues. CDR3 coding DNA: TGTGCCAGCATAGGGGAGGGGCACTTTGCAGCTTTCTTT. As protein: CASIGEGHFAAFF.

This clone has more than one count but fewer than ten. The chain joins TRBV29-1 to TRBJ2-1; TRBD2 matches 11 bases. In germline, CDR1 is SQVTM, CDR2 ANQGSEA. V lost 6 bases, J lost 6 bases, and 13 bases stayed unmatched. The CDR3 sequence is 16 residues long. The CDR3 loop is CSVGTGSGRAFNEQFF. CDR3 in DNA: TGCAGCGTCGGTACTGGTAGCGGGAGGGCCTTCAATGAGCAGTTCTTC.

The chain employs TRBV28 and TRBJ1-4; 9 positions match TRBD1. Germline V lookup: CDR1 MDHEN, CDR2 SYDVKM. The CDR3 runs to 15 residues. The trim removed 5 bases at V and 11 bases at J, leaving 12 bases unmatched. CDR3 nucleotide sequence: TGTGCCAGCAGTCCCTACCTCGGGACAGGGATGAAACTGTTTTTT. It encodes CASSPYLGTGMKLFF.

The chain is built from TRBV29-1 and TRBJ1-2; TRBD1 matches 7 bases. The V segment lost 4 bases and the J segment 0 bases; nucleotides outside the gene matches: 5. CDR3 length equals 14 residues. Germline V gene data show CDR1 as SQVTM and CDR2 as ANQGSEA. CDR3 region: CSVGGTGANYGYTF. The CDR3 nucleotides read TGCAGCGTTGGGGGTACAGGGGCTAACTATGGCTACACCTTC.

This clone has more than one count but fewer than ten. In the same sample, other DNA sequences code for this CDR3. CDR3 DNA sequence: TGTGCCAGCAGTCTTTTGGACAGAGCCTACGAGCAGTACTTC. Amino acids: CASSLLDRAYEQYF. The rearrangement uses TRBV28 and TRBJ2-7; possible D gene TRBD1, 6 bases. The germline gives CDR1 MDHEN, CDR2 SYDVKM. This CDR3 spans 14 amino acids. Trimming shortened V by 5 bases and J by 2 bases, and 13 bases separated the two germline ends.

This clone has just a few counts. J is TRBJ2-7 and V is TRBV2, with 9 nucleotides matching TRBD1. The trim removed 5 bases at V and 11 bases at J, leaving 13 bases unmatched. This CDR3 spans 14 amino acids. Germline CDR1 SNHLY, CDR2 FYNNEI. The CDR3 here is CASSPSGTGSREYF. CDR3 in DNA: TGTGCCAGCAGTCCCTCCGGGACAGGGTCCCGCGAGTACTTC.

This clone was observed a few times. The chain joins TRBV7-2 to TRBJ2-2, with TRBD2 as a possible D gene (6 bases). CDR3 length: 16 amino acids. Germline V gives CDR1 SGHTA, CDR2 FQGNSA. Trimming took off 5 bases at V and 3 bases at J, with 16 bases between the two ends. In DNA, the CDR3 is TGTGCCAGCAGCCCAGCGTGGGGGAGGCACACCGGGGAGCTGTTTTTT. It encodes CASSPAWGRHTGELFF.

The chain combines TRBV5-4 with TRBJ2-5; 7 bases map to TRBD2. Per the germline V gene, CDR1 is SGHNT and CDR2 is YYREEE (reference sequence). The V and J ends lost 4 bases and 7 bases, in that order; junction bases with no gene match: 10. CDR3 length: 14 amino acids. The DNA of the CDR3 is TGTGCCAGCAGCCAACAACTAGCGAGTGGGACCCAGTACTTC. Translation gives CASSQQLASGTQYF. The full variable domain, its missing parts supplied by reference TRBV5-4 and TRBJ2-5, is ETGVTQSPTHLIKTRGQQVTLRCSSQSGHNTVSWYQQALGQGPQFIFQYYREEENGRGNFPPRFSGLQFPNYSSELNVNALELDDSALYLCASSQQLASGTQYFGPGTRLLVL.

The chain has TRBV5-1 and TRBJ2-7; the match to TRBD2 covers 14 bases. The closer fit of TRBJ2-1 to the DNA end suggests the J call may be wrong. Germline loops: CDR1 SGHRS, CDR2 YFSETQ. The CDR3 consists of 15 residues. CDR3 bases: TGCGCCAGCAGCCTGGGACTAGCGGGAGTGGATGAGCAGTTCTTC. Translated: CASSLGLAGVDEQFF.

The chain has TRBV10-1 and TRBJ2-6; D might be TRBD2 (5 bases). There are 14 residues in the CDR3. V was cut by 4 bases and J by 4 bases, with 8 bases left in between. Germline V lookup: CDR1 WNHNN, CDR2 SYGVQD (reference sequence). CDR3 protein: CASSGGAGANVLTF. As DNA, the CDR3 is TGCGCCAGCAGTGGGGGAGCCGGGGCCAACGTCCTGACTTTC.

CDR3 sequence (DNA): TGTGCCAGCAGCTTAGGTTGGACAGGGGTCAAGGAGACCCAGTACTTC. It specifies CASSLGWTGVKETQYF. The rearrangement links TRBV11-2 to TRBJ2-5; 9 bases agree with TRBD1. CDR1 is SGHAT and CDR2 is FQNNGV in the germline V gene. J lost 5 bases, V lost 1 base, and 8 bases had no gene match. CDR3 size: 16 residues.

V is TRBV6-5 and J is TRBJ2-6, with D unresolved. Trimming pared 2 bases from V and 3 bases from J, leaving 11 bases between. CDR1 and CDR2 (germline): MNHEY, SVGAGI. This CDR3 comprises 16 residues. CDR3 sequence reads: CASSYEARFGANVLTF. The CDR3 DNA is TGTGCCAGCAGTTACGAGGCCAGATTTGGGGCCAACGTCCTGACTTTC.

The chain recombines TRBV6-6 with TRBJ1-1; D might be TRBD1 (5 bases). Germline CDR1 is MNHNY and CDR2 is SVGAGI (reference sequence). With 2 bases removed from V and 0 bases from J, the gap between germline ends came to 13 bases. This CDR3 is built from 16 residues. The CDR3 coding sequence is TGTGCCAGCAGTTACCGGGTCGGGGGGGTGAACACTGAAGCTTTCTTT. Protein: CASSYRVGGVNTEAFF.

This clone has just a few counts. The J gene is TRBJ1-4, the V gene TRBV7-2; D gene uncertain. The CDR3 consists of 15 residues. The germline V gene encodes CDR1 SGHTA and CDR2 FQGNSA. The germline V and J ends were trimmed by 5 bases and 0 bases, with 10 bases remaining between them. In nucleotides, the CDR3 is TGTGCCAGCAGCCCTGGGCAGGCAACTAATGAAAAACTGTTTTTT. Protein product: CASSPGQATNEKLFF.

A few counts support this clone. The J gene is TRBJ1-2, the V gene TRBV30; no firm D call. V was cut by 5 bases and J by 8 bases, with 18 bases left in between. CDR1 and CDR2 (germline): GTSNPN, SVGIG (reference sequence). CDR3 size: 13 residues. The CDR3 region is CAWRRSGRGGYTF. DNA for the CDR3: TGTGCCTGGCGGAGATCCGGCCGAGGCGGCTACACCTTC.

This clone occurred many times. This chain uses TRBV30 with TRBJ2-2, with 9 positions matching TRBD1. V lost 3 bases, J lost 6 bases, and 2 bases stayed unmatched. Looked up from germline, CDR1 is GTSNPN and CDR2 is SVGIG (reference sequence). The CDR3 has 13 amino acids. CDR3 sequence reads: CAWRRQGAGELFF. The CDR3 DNA sequence: TGTGCCTGGAGACGACAGGGGGCCGGGGAGCTGTTTTTT.

The chain recombines TRBV7-3 with TRBJ2-4, with 10 bases that match TRBD2. The V segment lost 0 bases and the J segment 7 bases; nucleotides outside the gene matches: 3. The CDR3 is 15 amino acids. The V gene's germline CDR1 is SGHTA and CDR2 FQGTGA. CDR3 residues: CASSLTSGRTNIQYF. DNA of the CDR3: TGTGCCAGCAGCTTAACTAGCGGGAGGACGAACATTCAGTACTTC.

This clone has more than one count but fewer than ten. The chain has TRBV7-2 and TRBJ2-1; 8 nucleotides agree with TRBD2. J lost 4 bases, V lost 0 bases, and 8 bases had no gene match. This CDR3 has 17 amino acids. CDR1 SGHTA and CDR2 FQGNSA come from the germline V gene. The CDR3 DNA reads as TGTGCCAGCAGCTTAGCGAGGAGTAGCGGGGCATACAATGAGCAGTTCTTC. This gives the protein CASSLARSSGAYNEQFF.

This chain connects TRBV9 to TRBJ2-3; 12 bases are a match to TRBD2. The J segment lost 5 bases and the V segment lost 1 base, leaving 5 bases of the junction unmatched. The germline CDR1 and CDR2 sequences are SGDLS and YYNGEE. The CDR3 runs 16 residues. The CDR3 DNA follows: TGTGCCAGCAGCGTATCCCCTAGCGGGAGGGGAGATACGCAGTATTTT. As protein: CASSVSPSGRGDTQYF.

The chain has TRBV5-1 and TRBJ1-1; 8 bases match TRBD1. The ends lost 3 bases at V and 7 bases at J; junction bases unmatched: 8. The V gene's germline CDR1 is SGHRS and CDR2 YFSETQ. CDR3 length: 14 amino acids. For the CDR3, the DNA is TGCGCCAGCAGCTCCAGGGGGCGATTTGATGAAGCTTTCTTT. Translating gives CASSSRGRFDEAFF.

Only a few counts were recorded for this clone. V gene TRBV25-1 combines with J gene TRBJ1-6, with TRBD1 as a possible D gene (6 bases). The CDR3 spans 17 residues. From germline, CDR1 is MGHDK and CDR2 SYGVNS. The V gene lost 3 bases and the J gene lost 0 bases, with 12 bases spanning the gap. DNA of the CDR3: TGTGCCAGCAGTGATCTGCAGGGGAGCTCCTATAATTCACCCCTCCACTTT. This codes for CASSDLQGSSYNSPLHF.

The table lists this clone with a few counts. The chain couples TRBV5-6 to TRBJ1-5; 7 nucleotides match TRBD1. The length of the CDR3 is 15 residues. Germline CDR1 SGHDT, CDR2 YYEEEE. V was clipped by 2 bases and J by 6 bases; unmatched bases: 8. The CDR3 DNA sequence: TGTGCCAGCAGCTTAAAACAGGGGATCGGTCAGCCCCAGCATTTT. Its protein product is CASSLKQGIGQPQHF.